Listed below are T cell receptor beta chains from one sample, sequenced in a study of blood T cell repertoires in COVID-19. TCRdb's table, derived via immunoSEQ multiplex PCR, lists solely in-frame clones and lacks some. Of around 260,000 clones listed, about 80% were seen once; the top ten hold approximately 4%. Input material: PBMCs or T cells enriched from blood (not recorded which). The receptors were sampled from a man younger than 40 with acute COVID-19. CDR3s include the opening cysteine and the closing phenylalanine or tryptophan. A D gene is named only where the DNA matches it firmly. Expanded clones are given a class, and other clones once, few, many or no size at all.

clone_size	v_call	j_call	d_call	cdr3_aa	cdr3_nt
NA	TRBV7-9	TRBJ1-4	TRBD1	CASSLASRGDEKLFF	TGTGCCAGCAGCTTAGCTTCCAGGGGGGATGAAAAACTGTTTTTT
NA	TRBV7-9	TRBJ1-2	NA	CASTTREPSRSYTF	TGTGCCAGCACCACGAGGGAACCGAGCCGTAGCTACACCTTC
once	TRBV6-5	TRBJ2-6	NA	CASANQGTGANVLTF	TGTGCCAGCGCAAATCAGGGGACCGGGGCCAACGTCCTGACTTTC
NA	TRBV2	TRBJ2-3	TRBD2	CASSVGGADTQYF	TGTGCCAGCAGTGTGGGGGGGGCAGATACGCAGTATTTT
NA	TRBV6-5	TRBJ1-2	NA	CASRISGTMNYGYTF	TGTGCCAGCAGGATTTCCGGGACAATGAACTATGGCTACACCTTC
once	TRBV19	TRBJ1-2	NA	CASSITGREGYTF	TGTGCCAGTAGTATTACAGGGCGGGAGGGCTACACCTTC
few	TRBV5-4	TRBJ1-3	TRBD1	CASSLGQGEGNTIYF	TGTGCCAGCAGCTTGGGACAGGGAGAAGGAAACACCATATATTTT
NA	TRBV5-4	TRBJ2-2	NA	CASSFFGELFF	TGTGCCAGCAGCTTCTTCGGGGAGCTGTTTTTT
NA	TRBV6-5	TRBJ2-3	TRBD1	CASTRDRFRYF	TGTGCCAGCACCAGGGACAGGTTTAGATATTTT
NA	TRBV19	TRBJ2-6	NA	CASLSSGANVLTF	TGTGCCAGCCTTAGCTCTGGGGCCAACGTCCTGACTTTC
NA	TRBV10-2	TRBJ1-6	NA	CASRDLRSPLHF	TGCGCCAGCCGGGATCTCCGTTCACCCCTCCACTTT
NA	TRBV28	TRBJ2-3	NA	CASSLRGDTQYF	TGTGCCAGCAGTTTGAGGGGGGATACGCAGTATTTT
NA	TRBV7-8	TRBJ1-1	NA	CASSLGGWGVLF	TGTGCCAGCAGCTTAGGAGGGTGGGGGGTCCTCTTT
NA	TRBV2	TRBJ2-1	NA	CASTRARRGYNEQFF	TGTGCCAGCACCCGCGCGAGGCGCGGGTACAATGAGCAGTTCTTC
NA	TRBV19	TRBJ1-6	NA	CASSLGQGRSNSPLHF	TGTGCCAGTAGCCTGGGGCAGGGTAGGAGTAATTCACCCCTCCACTTT
NA	TRBV28	TRBJ2-3	NA	CASSRRGDTQYF	TGTGCCAGCAGTAGGAGGGGAGATACGCAGTATTTT
NA	TRBV6-4	TRBJ2-3	TRBD2	CASSALAGADTQYF	TGTGCCAGCAGTGCCCTAGCGGGAGCTGATACGCAGTATTTT
NA	TRBV27	TRBJ2-1	NA	CASSFSWVRNEQFF	TGTGCCAGCAGTTTTAGTTGGGTGAGGAATGAGCAGTTCTTC
NA	TRBV5-8	TRBJ1-1	TRBD1	CASSPRDRVLTNTEAFF	TGTGCCAGCAGCCCCCGGGACAGGGTCCTAACGAACACTGAAGCTTTCTTT
NA	TRBV3-1/TRBV3-2	TRBJ1-6	NA	CASSQAGNNSPLHF	TGTGCCAGCAGCCAGGCGGGGAATAATTCACCCCTCCACTTT
once	TRBV6-5	TRBJ1-5	TRBD1	CAVPQGAHSNQPQHF	TGTGCCGTCCCTCAGGGGGCCCATAGCAATCAGCCCCAGCATTTT
NA	TRBV4-1	TRBJ1-4	NA	CASSQDHPIGVGEKLFF	TGCGCCAGCAGCCAAGATCACCCCATCGGGGTTGGTGAAAAACTGTTTTTT
few	TRBV27	TRBJ2-1	TRBD2	CASILAGGRGEQFF	TGTGCCAGCATTCTAGCGGGAGGGCGGGGTGAGCAGTTCTTC
NA	TRBV19	TRBJ2-2	TRBD2	CASSIYQRGAPTGELFF	TGTGCCAGTAGTATATACCAGCGGGGGGCTCCCACCGGGGAGCTGTTTTTT
once	TRBV5-1	TRBJ2-1	TRBD2	CASSREGTSNEQFF	TGTGCCAGCAGCCGGGAGGGGACTAGCAATGAGCAGTTCTTC
NA	TRBV19	TRBJ2-1	NA	CASSPARGAVGNNEQFF	TGTGCCAGTAGTCCCGCCAGGGGGGCGGTTGGGAACAATGAGCAGTTCTTC
NA	TRBV4-1	TRBJ1-6	NA	CASSRGEGTYNSPLHF	TGCGCCAGCAGCCGAGGTGAGGGCACCTATAATTCACCCCTCCACTTT
NA	TRBV24-1	TRBJ2-3	TRBD2	CATSSAAGVWGDTQYF	TGTGCCACCTCGTCGGCGGCGGGAGTATGGGGAGATACGCAGTATTTT
NA	TRBV5-1	TRBJ2-3	TRBD2	CASSLKRAGAPPSTDTQYF	TGCGCCAGCAGCTTGAAGCGAGCGGGGGCCCCCCCTAGCACAGATACGCAGTATTTT
NA	TRBV6-6	TRBJ1-3	TRBD1	CASGWTGNEDTIYF	TGTGCCAGCGGCTGGACAGGGAATGAAGACACCATATATTTT
NA	TRBV28	TRBJ1-2	TRBD1	CASSSPGTVHGYTF	TGTGCCAGCAGTTCCCCCGGGACAGTCCATGGCTACACCTTC
NA	TRBV29-1	TRBJ2-2	NA	CSVTDSVDTGELFF	TGCAGCGTTACGGACAGCGTGGACACCGGGGAGCTGTTTTTT
NA	TRBV19	TRBJ2-5	TRBD2	CASSPNRGGGRAKETQYF	TGTGCCAGTAGTCCCAATCGAGGGGGCGGGAGGGCCAAAGAGACCCAGTACTTC